The present T cell receptor beta chain was sequenced within a study of blood T cell repertoires in COVID-19. Study-level information: Spain, Italy and the United States supplied samples that represented acute and convalescent COVID-19.

Original processing methods: It was from reference gene primer amplification that nucleated cell counts were estimated. TCRdb's copy holds only in-frame clones and misses some; the assay was immunoSEQ multiplex PCR. V and J calls and clone size come straight from that table; D and trimming were deduced from the DNA. Of about 200,000 clones detected, roughly 78% appear once; the ten largest clones hold approximately 2.9%. This receptor was taken from a woman older than 75 with active or convalescent COVID-19. The sequenced material came from peripheral blood.

The CDR3, as DNA: TGTGCCAGCAGCAAAGCGCAGGGAGGAGGGGCGGTCAATCAGCCCCAGCATTTT. Translating gives CASSKAQGGGAVNQPQHF. The rearrangement links TRBV21-1 to TRBJ1-5. TRBV21-1 is annotated as a pseudogene. The CDR3 is 18 amino acids.